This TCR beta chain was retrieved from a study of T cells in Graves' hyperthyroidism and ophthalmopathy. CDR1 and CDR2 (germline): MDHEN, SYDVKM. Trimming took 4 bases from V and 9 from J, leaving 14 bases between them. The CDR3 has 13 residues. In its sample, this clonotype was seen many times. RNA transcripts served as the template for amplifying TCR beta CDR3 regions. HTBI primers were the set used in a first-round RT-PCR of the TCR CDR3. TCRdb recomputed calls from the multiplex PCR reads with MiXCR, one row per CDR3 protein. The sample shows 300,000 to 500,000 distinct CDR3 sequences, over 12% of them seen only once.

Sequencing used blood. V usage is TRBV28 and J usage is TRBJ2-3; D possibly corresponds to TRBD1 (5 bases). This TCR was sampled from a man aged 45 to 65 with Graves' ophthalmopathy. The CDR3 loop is CASSSRTQETQYF. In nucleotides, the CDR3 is TGTGCCAGCAGTTCCCGGACACAGGAGACGCAGTATTTT.